This T cell receptor (beta chain) was captured by sequencing in a study of beta chain features in type 1 diabetes. Germline CDR1 SGDLS, CDR2 YYNGEE. The CDR3 runs 14 residues. The V end was cut by 10 bases, the J end by 5 bases, with 22 bases between. Study findings and constraints: In every one of the four CD4+ subsets, TCRB CDR3s were moderately but significantly shorter in Type 1 diabetes patients.

As to this clone: What it binds is unknown.

Expressed TCRB transcripts were sequenced because the entire RNA isolate underwent reverse transcription. The table came from immunoSEQ multiplex PCR; TCRdb's copy has only in-frame clones and leaves some out. Of about 340,000 clones in the sample, about a tenth were seen once. The origin of this receptor is a man aged 25 to 45 with type 1 diabetes. Specimen: central memory CD4+ T cells from blood. The chain joins TRBV9 to TRBJ2-7; D possibly corresponds to TRBD2 (7 bases). CDR3 sequence: CASSRGAKDHEQYF. CDR3 sequence (DNA): TGTGCCTCTTCACGGGGGGCCAAGGACCACGAGCAGTACTTC.